This is a list of T cell receptor beta chains from one sample in a study of T cell responses to AZD1222 COVID-19 vaccine. TCRdb keeps only in-frame clones here, not all; method: immunoSEQ multiplex PCR. The sample consists of 180,000 or so clones, 90% to 95% of them appearing once. The material sequenced was peripheral blood, taken on day 0 of AZD1222 vaccination. Every receptor here comes from an adult in good health. CDR3s include the opening cysteine and the closing phenylalanine or tryptophan. A D gene is named only where the DNA matches it firmly.

TRBV10-1	.	13	TRBJ2-3	CASNGGLTDTQYF
TRBV13	TRBD1	16	TRBJ1-3	CASSSRQGGSGNTIYF
TRBV5-1	.	12	TRBJ2-1	CASGDSYNEQFF
TRBV29-1	.	12	TRBJ2-7	CSVGTNSYEQYF
TRBV6-5	TRBD2	16	TRBJ2-2	CASSYFSGRSTGELFF
TRBV2	TRBD2	16	TRBJ2-7	CASSEPRTSGRMEQYF
TRBV5-1	.	14	TRBJ1-2	CARRPGGQDYGYTF
TRBV27	.	15	TRBJ2-5	CASSSPRTALETQYF
TRBV6-6	TRBD1	15	TRBJ2-1	CASTNSGTEVNEQFF
TRBV3-1/TRBV3-2	TRBD1	17	TRBJ1-4	CASSPVPGQATNEKLFF
TRBV6-4	TRBD1	13	TRBJ2-7	CAPAGTGGYEQYF
TRBV11-2	TRBD2	14	TRBJ2-5	CASSWGVREETQYF
TRBV14	.	16	TRBJ2-3	CASSHRTGYFTDTQYF
TRBV15	.	14	TRBJ1-2	CATSSRERLSGYTF
TRBV19	.	12	TRBJ1-1	CASSPKTVEAFF
TRBV10-3	.	15	TRBJ1-4	CAISESGGPVEKLFF
TRBV5-1	.	17	TRBJ1-4	CASSLGAGTATNEKLFF
TRBV5-8	TRBD1	14	TRBJ2-7	CASSTGGLTYEQYF
TRBV7-2	.	14	TRBJ2-7	CASSVQGAYYEQYF